What follows are 10 T cell receptor beta chains derived from one specimen sequenced in a study of PD-1 blockade in classical Hodgkin lymphoma. Brentuximab vedotin exposure varied among the patients, all of whom had relapsed after autologous stem cell transplantation. Method: immunoSEQ multiplex PCR; TCRdb's copy keeps in-frame clones and lacks some. Of 15,000 to 20,000 clones in the sample, approximately 88% are singletons; the top ten hold about 6.3%. The sequencing here drew on peripheral blood mononuclear cells (PBMCs), taken at baseline. The source of these receptors is a human donor with classical Hodgkin lymphoma.

This chain uses TRBV10-3 with TRBJ2-2, with D perhaps matching TRBD1 (6 bases). Deletions cut 3 bases from V and 7 bases from J, with 27 bases between. Germline V gene data show CDR1 as ENHRY and CDR2 as SYGVKD. This CDR3 has 19 residues. CDR3: CAISDRPSLAGALSGELFF. For the CDR3, the DNA is TGTGCCATCAGTGATCGCCCCTCTTTAGCAGGGGCGCTAAGCGGGGAGCTGTTTTTT.

The rearrangement links TRBV6-5 to TRBJ1-1, with D perhaps TRBD1 (5 bases). Looked up from germline, CDR1 is MNHEY and CDR2 is SVGAGI. The CDR3 is made up of 15 amino acids. The V end lost 2 bases, the J end lost 5 bases, and 15 bases lay between the germline ends. CDR3 DNA sequence: TGTGCCAGCAGTTACACCTCAGGGCCAGGGACTGAAGCTTTCTTT. It yields the protein CASSYTSGPGTEAFF.

This clone has only a few counts. V usage is TRBV5-6 and J usage is TRBJ1-1; D is undetermined. V was trimmed by 0 bases and J by 9 bases, leaving 9 bases between them. In germline, CDR1 is SGHDT, CDR2 YYEEEE. The CDR3 is 12 amino acids. CDR3 region: CASSLGLAQAFF. DNA for the CDR3: TGTGCCAGCAGCTTGGGCCTTGCTCAAGCTTTCTTT. Full variable domain (missing parts from reference TRBV5-6 and TRBJ1-1): DAGVTQSPTHLIKTRGQQVTLRCSPKSGHDTVSWYQQALGQGPQFIFQYYEEEERQRGNFPDRFSGHQFPNYSSELNVNALLLGDSALYLCASSLGLAQAFFGQGTRLTVV.

This rearrangement joins TRBV7-8 to TRBJ2-3; perhaps TRBD2 as D (5 bases). The CDR3 has 16 residues. V was clipped by 0 bases and J by 0 bases, with 10 bases between them. Germline assignment: CDR1 SGHVS and CDR2 FQNEAQ. In DNA form, the CDR3 reads TGTGCCAGCAGCTTAGCCGGCTGGACTAGCACAGATACGCAGTATTTT. Translation: CASSLAGWTSTDTQYF.

The chain employs TRBV18 and TRBJ1-1; possibly TRBD1 for D (6 bases). Germline assignment: CDR1 KGHSH and CDR2 LQKENI. This CDR3 is built from 13 residues. V lost 3 bases to trimming and J lost 6 bases, with 11 bases between them. The CDR3 spells CASSPVTGSEAFF. The DNA for the CDR3 is TGTGCCAGCTCACCGGTAACAGGGTCTGAAGCTTTCTTT. Full variable domain (outside the CDR3, taken from reference TRBV18 and TRBJ1-1): NAGVMQNPRHLVRRRGQEARLRCSPMKGHSHVYWYRQLPEEGLKFMVYLQKENIIDESGMPKERFSAEFPKEGPSILRIQQVVRGDSAAYFCASSPVTGSEAFFGQGTRLTVV.

This chain uses TRBV5-4 with TRBJ1-2, with D possibly matching TRBD1 (5 bases). The CDR3 spans 14 residues. Between the trimmed V and J ends, which lost 4 bases and 2 bases, there was a span of 12 bases. Germline V gene sequence: CDR1 SGHNT, CDR2 YYREEE (reference sequence). The CDR3 is CASSRGRQNYGYTF. The CDR3 coding sequence is TGTGCCAGCAGCCGGGGACGGCAAAACTATGGCTACACCTTC.

The V call is TRBV27, the J call TRBJ1-5; no clear D. V lost 4 bases and J 4 bases, leaving 5 bases between the germline ends. This CDR3 has 12 residues. Germline V gives CDR1 MNHEY, CDR2 SMNVEV (reference sequence). Written as DNA, the CDR3 is TGTGCCAGCAGTTGGACTAATCAGCCCCAGCATTTT. Protein product: CASSWTNQPQHF.

This chain uses TRBV7-6 with TRBJ2-5; no firm D call. There are 16 residues in the CDR3. Germline-derived CDR1 and CDR2 are SGHVS and FNYEAQ. V shed 2 bases and J shed 0 bases, with 13 bases lying between them. This CDR3 is CASSLRYREDQETQYF. DNA of the CDR3: TGTGCCAGCAGCTTAAGGTATCGAGAGGACCAAGAGACCCAGTACTTC.

Of note for this clone: At one end, the junction sequence differs from germline, possibly due to a read error. This chain links TRBV30 with TRBJ2-3; 7 nucleotides agree with TRBD2. Germline CDR1 reads GTSNPN; CDR2 reads SVGIG (reference sequence). The CDR3 has 11 residues. The CDR3 loop is CAWSTQRGGNF. CDR3 DNA sequence: TGTGCCTGGAGTACCCAGCGGGGAGGAAATTTT.

The genes are TRBV5-5 and TRBJ1-4; D is unclear. The length of the CDR3 is 16 residues. V was shortened by 2 bases and J by 8 bases, with 19 bases between the two germline ends. Germline V gives CDR1 SGHKS, CDR2 YYEKEE (reference sequence). The CDR3 region is CASSFGGRGTREKLFF. CDR3 coding DNA: TGTGCCAGCAGCTTCGGTGGTCGGGGAACAAGGGAAAAACTGTTTTTT.